Listed below are T cell receptor beta chains from one sample, sequenced in a study of T cells in Graves' hyperthyroidism and ophthalmopathy. TCRdb reprocessed the multiplex PCR reads via MiXCR and lists one record per CDR3 protein. This sample carries around 280,000 distinct CDR3 sequences, 13% of them seen once, and the ten largest clones take roughly 7.5%. Source material: blood. These receptors were collected from a woman aged 25 to 45 with Graves' hyperthyroidism that later progressed to Graves' ophthalmopathy. CDR3s include the opening cysteine and the closing phenylalanine or tryptophan. Each record gives: V gene, J gene, D gene, clone size, CDR3 protein, CDR3 DNA. A D gene is named only where the DNA matches it firmly. Clone size is given for some rows only: seen once, a few or many times, or a class if the clone is expanded.

TRBV12-3/TRBV12-4	TRBJ2-7	TRBD2	many	CASSQLAGDEQYF	TGTGCCAGCAGTCAACTAGCGGGAGACGAGCAGTACTTC
TRBV20-1	TRBJ1-1	NA	many	CSAMSTGLRNTEAFF	TGCAGTGCTATGAGCACGGGACTTAGGAACACTGAAGCTTTCTTT
TRBV7-6	TRBJ1-5	NA	NA	CASSLDGFSNQPQHF	TGTGCCAGCAGCTTAGACGGATTTAGCAATCAGCCCCAGCATTTT
TRBV2	TRBJ2-3	NA	many	CASSEALRWKDTQYF	TGTGCCAGCAGTGAAGCGCTTCGGTGGAAAGATACGCAGTATTTT
TRBV27	TRBJ2-3	TRBD2	NA	CASGSLGGGRDTQYF	TGTGCCAGCGGCTCCCTAGGCGGGGGGCGTGATACGCAGTATTTT
TRBV7-9	TRBJ1-2	NA	many	CASSPWERANYGYTF	TGTGCCAGCAGCCCCTGGGAGAGAGCTAACTATGGCTACACCTTC
TRBV27	TRBJ2-7	TRBD2	many	CASSPGTSIHEQYF	TGTGCCAGCAGTCCCGGGACTAGCATACACGAGCAGTACTTC
TRBV7-9	TRBJ2-1	NA	many	CASSYFRDNEQFF	TGTGCCAGCAGCTATTTTCGGGACAATGAGCAGTTCTTC
TRBV7-8	TRBJ2-7	TRBD2	many	CASSLETGTAGAYEQYF	TGTGCCAGCAGCCTAGAGACGGGGACGGCGGGGGCCTACGAGCAGTACTTC
TRBV6-2/TRBV6-3	TRBJ2-2	TRBD2	many	CASSYSPGGVVNTGELFF	TGTGCCAGCAGTTACTCCCCGGGAGGGGTTGTGAACACCGGGGAGCTGTTTTTT
TRBV3-1	TRBJ2-3	TRBD2	once	CASSHLTTSSGTDTQYF	TGTGCCAGCAGCCATCTAACGACTAGCAGCGGCACAGATACGCAGTATTTT
TRBV27	TRBJ2-3	TRBD2	few	CASKTGTTFTDTQYF	TGTGCCAGCAAAACCGGGACTACATTCACAGATACGCAGTATTTT
TRBV30	TRBJ2-7	NA	many	CAWSVLGVGWEQYF	TGTGCCTGGAGTGTACTGGGGGTCGGTTGGGAGCAGTACTTC
TRBV19	TRBJ2-1	NA	many	CASSVSRGDEQFF	TGTGCCAGTAGTGTGTCCAGGGGGGATGAGCAGTTCTTC
TRBV30	TRBJ1-1	NA	many	CASGGQNTEAFF	TGTGCCTCGGGGGGGCAGAACACTGAAGCTTTCTTT
TRBV20-1	TRBJ2-7	TRBD2	many	CSVELAGGSSYEQYF	TGCAGTGTGGAACTAGCGGGAGGCAGCTCCTACGAGCAGTACTTC
TRBV20-1	TRBJ2-1	NA	many	CSASGIFYNEQFF	TGCAGTGCTAGCGGGATCTTTTACAATGAGCAGTTCTTC
TRBV6-1	TRBJ1-1	NA	many	CASSHRAEAFF	TGTGCCAGCAGCCACAGGGCTGAAGCTTTCTTT
TRBV20-1	TRBJ1-5	NA	many	CSARDRQVYWSQHF	TGCAGTGCTAGAGACCGACAAGTGTATTGGTCCCAGCATTTT
TRBV5-5	TRBJ1-1	TRBD1	NA	CASSRAGTGLGTEAFF	TGTGCCAGCAGCCGGGCCGGGACAGGGCTGGGCACTGAAGCTTTCTTT
TRBV4-1	TRBJ2-7	NA	few	CASSPPFSDYEQYF	TGCGCCAGCAGCCCACCTTTCTCGGACTACGAGCAGTACTTC
TRBV5-4	TRBJ2-5	TRBD1	few	CASRGGQGREETQYF	TGTGCCAGCAGGGGGGGACAGGGGCGGGAGGAGACCCAGTACTTC
TRBV30	TRBJ1-6	TRBD1	NA	CAWHIPGTGNNSPLHF	TGTGCCTGGCACATACCCGGGACAGGGAATAATTCACCCCTCCACTTT
TRBV6-1	TRBJ2-2	TRBD2	few	CASTGTSLGRGVAGELFF	TGTGCCAGTACCGGGACTAGCTTAGGGAGGGGGGTAGCCGGGGAGCTGTTTTTT
TRBV7-2	TRBJ1-6	TRBD1	NA	CASSLATGGYSPLHF	TGTGCCAGCAGCTTAGCCACAGGGGGGTATTCACCCCTCCACTTT
TRBV28	TRBJ2-1	TRBD2	many	CASRGLEWAGENNEQFF	TGTGCCAGCAGGGGGTTGGAGTGGGCGGGAGAGAACAATGAGCAGTTCTTC
TRBV20-1	TRBJ1-1	TRBD1	many	CSARRDREEGEAFF	TGCAGTGCTAGAAGGGACAGGGAGGAGGGTGAAGCTTTCTTT
TRBV2	TRBJ2-4	NA	few	CASQMTNKNIQYF	TGTGCCAGCCAGATGACAAATAAAAACATTCAGTACTTC
TRBV5-1	TRBJ2-5	NA	NA	CASSLLSHLRETQYF	TGCGCCAGCAGCTTGCTGTCCCACCTCCGGGAGACCCAGTACTTC
TRBV2	TRBJ2-2	NA	many	CAGSAWIMNTGELFF	TGTGCCGGATCCGCATGGATAATGAACACCGGGGAGCTGTTTTTT
TRBV11-2	TRBJ2-2	NA	many	CASSSQMGTAGELFF	TGTGCCAGCAGCTCACAGATGGGGACGGCCGGGGAGCTGTTTTTT
TRBV12-3/TRBV12-4	TRBJ2-3	NA	many	CASSTVGVRPDTQYF	TGTGCCTCCTCGACAGTGGGAGTTAGGCCAGATACGCAGTATTTT